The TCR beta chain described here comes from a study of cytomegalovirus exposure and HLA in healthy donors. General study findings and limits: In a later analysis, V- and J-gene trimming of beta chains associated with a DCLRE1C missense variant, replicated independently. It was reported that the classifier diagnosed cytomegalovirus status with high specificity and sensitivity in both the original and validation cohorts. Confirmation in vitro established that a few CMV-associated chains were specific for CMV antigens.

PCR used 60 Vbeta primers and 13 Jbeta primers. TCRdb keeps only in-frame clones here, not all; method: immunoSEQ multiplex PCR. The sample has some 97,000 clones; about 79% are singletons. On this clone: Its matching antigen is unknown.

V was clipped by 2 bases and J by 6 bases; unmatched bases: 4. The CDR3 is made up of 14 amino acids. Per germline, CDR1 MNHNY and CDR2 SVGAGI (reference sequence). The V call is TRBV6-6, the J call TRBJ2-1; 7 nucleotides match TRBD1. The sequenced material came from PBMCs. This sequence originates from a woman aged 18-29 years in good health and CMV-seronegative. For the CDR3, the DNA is TGTGCCAGCAGTTACGGATACAGGGGCAATGAGCAGTTCTTC. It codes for CASSYGYRGNEQFF.